The entry below gives a single T cell receptor beta chain sequence along with its context. Its specificity is not known. Germline loops: CDR1 SEHNR, CDR2 FQNEAQ (reference sequence). The CDR3 contains 17 residues. With V trimmed by 5 bases and J by 7 bases, 16 bases remained unmatched. The PCR employed 60 Vbeta primers together with 13 Jbeta primers. Repertoires were generated with immunoSEQ multiplex PCR, while TCRdb's copy carries only in-frame clones and drops some. Among under 150,000 clones listed, roughly 78% were seen once. The data were taken from a study of cytomegalovirus exposure and HLA in healthy donors. Overall study results and limits: No immune exposure information besides CMV serostatus was available.

Material for sequencing was PBMCs. The TCR originated in a man aged 45 to 65 in good health and CMV-seropositive. The gene calls are TRBV7-9 and TRBJ1-4; 7 nucleotides align to TRBD1. The CDR3 sequence: CASSPRAVPGGGEKLFF. The CDR3 coding sequence is TGTGCCAGCAGCCCTAGGGCGGTGCCAGGGGGAGGTGAAAAACTGTTTTTT.